A selection of T cell receptor beta chains follows, all from one sample in a study of regulatory dendritic cells for organ transplantation. Repertoires were generated with immunoSEQ multiplex PCR, while TCRdb's copy carries only in-frame clones and drops some. Of around 29,000 clones in the sample, approximately 82% were seen once. The sequenced sample was naive CD8+ T cells from blood. These receptors were obtained from a human donor in good health. Both conserved end residues are part of each CDR3. D genes are given only for firm matches. Rows may omit the clone size; those that give it use once, few, many or a size class.

V	D	size	J	CDR3	DNA
TRBV7-6	TRBD2	-	TRBJ2-3	CASSLSPSSGGPQGDTQYF	TGTGCCAGCAGCTTATCCCCGTCTAGCGGGGGGCCCCAGGGAGATACGCAGTATTTT
TRBV18	-	-	TRBJ1-2	CASITAGYADGYTF	TGTGCCAGCATTACGGCGGGGTATGCAGATGGCTACACCTTC
TRBV4-3	-	-	TRBJ2-7	CASSQGRLRGYEQYF	TGCGCCAGCAGCCAAGGCCGCCTCAGGGGATACGAGCAGTACTTC
TRBV5-5	TRBD1	-	TRBJ1-3	CASSSGQGAGNTIYF	TGTGCCAGCAGCTCCGGACAGGGGGCGGGAAACACCATATATTTT
TRBV9	-	-	TRBJ2-2	CASSVAMGRGGTGELFF	TGTGCCAGCAGCGTAGCTATGGGGCGGGGCGGCACCGGGGAGCTGTTTTTT
TRBV9	-	-	TRBJ2-4	CASSQGGGSAKNIQYF	TGTGCCAGCAGCCAAGGAGGGGGCAGTGCCAAAAACATTCAGTACTTC
TRBV7-8	TRBD2	-	TRBJ2-7	CASSLIPLTSVLGRSYEQYF	TGTGCCAGCAGCTTAATTCCTCTTACTAGCGTGTTGGGACGCTCCTACGAGCAGTACTTC
TRBV11-2	TRBD1	once	TRBJ2-1	CASSHPPGQGADEQFF	TGTGCCAGCAGCCATCCGCCGGGACAGGGGGCCGATGAGCAGTTCTTC
TRBV6-5	TRBD1	-	TRBJ1-1	CATGQGSTEAFF	TGTGCCACTGGACAGGGTTCAACTGAAGCTTTCTTT
TRBV11-2	-	-	TRBJ1-4	CASSQTGINENLFF	TGTGCCAGCAGCCAGACAGGAATAAATGAAAACCTGTTTTTT
TRBV16	TRBD1	-	TRBJ1-1	CASSQFITGGTEAFF	TGTGCCAGCAGCCAGTTTATTACAGGGGGCACTGAAGCTTTCTTT
TRBV19	TRBD2	-	TRBJ2-3	CASSILAGGTDTQYF	TGTGCCAGTAGTATATTAGCGGGGGGCACAGATACGCAGTATTTT
TRBV7-8	-	-	TRBJ2-1	CASSLLRGKDNEQFF	TGTGCCAGCAGCTTACTGCGGGGTAAGGACAATGAGCAGTTCTTC
TRBV6-5	-	-	TRBJ2-2	CASSYSPAGELFF	TGTGCCAGCAGTTACTCCCCAGCCGGGGAGCTGTTTTTT
TRBV19	-	-	TRBJ2-1	CASSIGAGQPHNEQFF	TGTGCCAGTAGTATTGGGGCGGGACAGCCCCATAATGAGCAGTTCTTC
TRBV29-1	-	-	TRBJ1-1	CSAHEGGGEAFF	TGCAGCGCGCACGAGGGCGGAGGTGAAGCTTTCTTT
TRBV19	TRBD2	-	TRBJ2-1	CASNDQWASGGNEQFF	TGTGCCAGTAACGATCAATGGGCTAGCGGGGGGAATGAGCAGTTCTTC
TRBV12-5	TRBD2	few	TRBJ2-1	CASGLDPASGDGVEQFF	TGTGCTAGTGGTTTGGACCCGGCTAGCGGGGACGGTGTTGAGCAGTTCTTC
TRBV4-1	TRBD1	-	TRBJ1-5	CASSRQGSPSNQPQHF	TGCGCCAGCAGCAGACAGGGGTCGCCGAGCAATCAGCCCCAGCATTTT
TRBV15	TRBD1	once	TRBJ2-7	CATSLQGASSYEQYF	TGTGCCACCAGCCTACAGGGGGCCTCTTCCTACGAGCAGTACTTC
TRBV19	-	-	TRBJ2-2	CASSLDSYSNTGELFF	TGTGCCAGTAGTCTGGACAGCTACTCGAACACCGGGGAGCTGTTTTTT
TRBV29-1	-	once	TRBJ1-2	CSVEDRYYGYTF	TGCAGCGTTGAAGACAGATACTATGGCTACACCTTC
TRBV13	-	-	TRBJ1-1	CASSPSAVYEAFF	TGTGCCAGCAGCCCGTCGGCGGTTTATGAAGCTTTCTTT
TRBV5-6	TRBD2	-	TRBJ2-1	CASSSSVRGANEQFF	TGTGCCAGCAGCTCCTCCGTGCGGGGGGCGAATGAGCAGTTCTTC
TRBV6-5	TRBD1	-	TRBJ2-5	CASTSDRERETQYF	TGTGCCAGCACCTCGGACAGGGAACGAGAGACCCAGTACTTC
TRBV19	TRBD2	-	TRBJ2-1	CASSWRLAGGSSSYNEQFF	TGTGCCAGTAGTTGGAGACTAGCGGGGGGTTCAAGCTCCTACAATGAGCAGTTCTTC
TRBV5-1	TRBD1	-	TRBJ1-1	CASSSLDRGGTEAFF	TGCGCCAGCAGCTCTTTAGACAGGGGGGGAACTGAAGCTTTCTTT
TRBV4-3	TRBD1	-	TRBJ2-1	CASSQDGTGVSYNEQFF	TGCGCCAGCAGCCAAGATGGGACAGGGGTCTCCTACAATGAGCAGTTCTTC